This T cell receptor (beta chain) originates from a study of blood T cell repertoires in COVID-19. This CDR3 spans 17 amino acids. The V gene end was trimmed by 0 bases and the J gene end by 7 bases; junction bases not matched to a gene: 11. Germline V CDR1 and CDR2: SGDLS, YYNGEE. Data came from immunoSEQ multiplex PCR; TCRdb stores just in-frame clones and leaves some out. The sample lists 150,000 or so clones, approximately 78% occurring once. Material: peripheral blood. The TCR sequence derives from a human donor in a cohort sampled during active COVID-19. V is TRBV9 and J is TRBJ1-2, with 11 positions matching TRBD1. The CDR3 protein is CASSVGTGQGALGGYTF. The DNA for the CDR3 is TGTGCCAGCAGCGTAGGAACAGGACAGGGGGCACTTGGTGGCTACACCTTC.